These 16 T cell receptor beta chains originate from one sample sequenced in a study of T cell responses to AZD1222 COVID-19 vaccine. Assay used: immunoSEQ multiplex PCR; TCRdb lists only in-frame clones, some missing. There are approximately 100,000 clones in the sample; roughly 90% occur only once, and 1.2% lies in the top ten. The specimen comprised peripheral blood, sampled on day 0 of AZD1222 vaccination. Receptors were obtained from an adult in good health.

The rearrangement joins TRBV7-2 to TRBJ2-5; 7 bases match TRBD2. V gave up 5 bases and J gave up 2 bases; unmatched junction bases: 5. This CDR3 region has 14 residues. Germline loops: CDR1 SGHTA, CDR2 FQGNSA. CDR3 residues: CASSPMRGQETQYF. Here the CDR3 DNA reads TGTGCCAGCAGCCCGATGCGGGGGCAAGAGACCCAGTACTTC.

This chain links TRBV9 with TRBJ1-1; D is perhaps TRBD1 (5 bases). Germline V gene lookup returns CDR1 SGDLS and CDR2 YYNGEE. Trimming took off 4 bases at V and 4 bases at J, with 11 bases between the two ends. This CDR3 spans 13 amino acids. The CDR3 spells CASSQGPSTEAFF. The CDR3 nucleotides read TGTGCCAGCAGCCAGGGACCGAGCACTGAAGCTTTCTTT.

The chain couples TRBV21-1 to TRBJ2-3; the table's D call TRBD2 went unverified against the DNA. TRBV21-1 counts as a pseudogene. The CDR3 has 15 amino acids. CDR3 nucleotides: TGTGCCAGCAGCAAACTAGCGGAGCGGGGAGATACGCAGTATTTT. Protein: CASSKLAERGDTQYF.

This clone has only one observation. The V call is TRBV11-2, the J call TRBJ2-3; D is perhaps TRBD2 (7 bases). The V and J ends lost 5 bases and 0 bases respectively, with 15 bases between them. The CDR3 loop spans 16 amino acids. CDR1 and CDR2 (germline): SGHAT, FQNNGV. The CDR3 is CASSPRGGLSTDTQYF. Here the CDR3 DNA reads TGTGCCAGCAGCCCGCGCGGGGGCCTCAGCACAGATACGCAGTATTTT.

The V gene is TRBV18, the J gene TRBJ1-5; the match to TRBD1 covers 7 bases. Germline loops: CDR1 KGHSH, CDR2 LQKENI. The ends lost 2 bases at V and 7 bases at J; junction bases unmatched: 5. This CDR3 is built from 14 residues. The CDR3 DNA reads as TGTGCCAGCTCACCAGTGAGACAGGGCCAGCCCCAGCATTTT. Its protein product is CASSPVRQGQPQHF. Complete variable domain (other parts from reference TRBV18 and TRBJ1-5): NAGVMQNPRHLVRRRGQEARLRCSPMKGHSHVYWYRQLPEEGLKFMVYLQKENIIDESGMPKERFSAEFPKEGPSILRIQQVVRGDSAAYFCASSPVRQGQPQHFGDGTRLSIL.

This clone was seen only once. This rearrangement joins TRBV5-5 to TRBJ1-2; 8 bases map to TRBD1. The germline gives CDR1 SGHKS, CDR2 YYEKEE (reference sequence). The junction had 9 bases not matched to a gene; V was cut back by 4 bases and J by 4 bases. The CDR3 contains 15 residues. CDR3 in DNA: TGTGCCAGCAGCCCAGGACAGGGCGCGGGCTATGGCTACACCTTC. This translates into CASSPGQGAGYGYTF.

The chain recombines TRBV7-2 with TRBJ1-1; a possible D gene is TRBD1 (6 bases). The germline gives CDR1 SGHTA, CDR2 FQGNSA. V dropped 0 bases and J dropped 5 bases, with 10 bases sitting between them. This CDR3 contains 14 residues. This CDR3 reads CASSLARGVTEAFF. Here the CDR3 DNA reads TGTGCCAGCAGCTTAGCCAGGGGAGTAACTGAAGCTTTCTTT.

The genes are TRBV19 and TRBJ2-7; no definite D call. Trimming left V 2 bases short and J 3 bases short, with 11 bases between. The length of the CDR3 is 14 residues. The germline V gene has CDR1 LNHDA and CDR2 SQIVND (reference sequence). The CDR3 nucleotides read TGTGCCAGTAGTATATCCGGGCAGGACTACGAGCAGTACTTC. Protein product: CASSISGQDYEQYF. Supplemented by reference TRBV19 and TRBJ2-7, the full variable domain reads DGGITQSPKYLFRKEGQNVTLSCEQNLNHDAMYWYRQDPGQGLRLIYYSQIVNDFQKGDIAEGYSVSREKKESFPLTVTSAQKNPTAFYLCASSISGQDYEQYFGPGTRLTVT.

The chain joins TRBV7-2 to TRBJ1-2; D not certain. Per the germline V gene, CDR1 is SGHTA and CDR2 is FQGNSA. There are 14 residues in the CDR3. V was shortened by 1 base and J by 0 bases, with 6 bases between the two germline ends. The CDR3 DNA is TGTGCCAGCAGCTTAGATGCCCCTAACTATGGCTACACCTTC. This translates into CASSLDAPNYGYTF.

The rearrangement links TRBV7-9 to TRBJ1-6; D possibly corresponds to TRBD1 (5 bases). Germline V gives CDR1 SEHNR, CDR2 FQNEAQ (reference sequence). This CDR3 contains 16 residues. The V end was cut by 2 bases, the J end by 7 bases, with 15 bases between. CDR3 amino acids: CASSLSPGKPNSPLHF. The CDR3 DNA reads as TGTGCCAGCAGCTTATCCCCAGGGAAACCAAATTCACCCCTCCACTTT.

The rearrangement links TRBV7-9 to TRBJ1-4; D uncertain. The V and J ends lost 1 base and 8 bases respectively, with 11 bases between them. CDR1 is SEHNR, CDR2 FQNEAQ, per germline (reference sequence). The CDR3 covers 14 residues. The CDR3 DNA reads as TGTGCCAGCAGCTTAGGGTGGGAAGGGGAAAAACTGTTTTTT. Protein product: CASSLGWEGEKLFF.

The V gene is TRBV5-1, the J gene TRBJ2-7; TRBD2 aligns across 7 bases. From germline, CDR1 is SGHRS and CDR2 YFSETQ. The CDR3 runs to 13 residues. With 4 bases clipped from V and 7 bases from J, the junction kept 8 bases outside the gene matches. For the CDR3, the DNA is TGCGCCAGCAGCCGGGGGGATCAGGGTGAGCAGTACTTC. It specifies CASSRGDQGEQYF.

J is TRBJ1-2 and V is TRBV18, with TRBD1 identical over 11 bases. J lost 6 bases, V lost 3 bases, and 3 bases had no gene match. CDR1 and CDR2 (germline): KGHSH, LQKENI. The CDR3 runs 14 residues. CDR3: CASSPGQGAHGYTF. DNA for the CDR3: TGTGCCAGCTCACCTGGACAGGGGGCGCATGGCTACACCTTC.

In nucleotides, the CDR3 is TGTGCCAGCAGCAAAGGAGGGACAGGGTTAAACCATGAGCAGTTCTTC. Protein: CASSKGGTGLNHEQFF. V and J are TRBV2 and TRBJ2-1; TRBD1 matches at 9 bases. CDR1 is SNHLY and CDR2 is FYNNEI in the germline V gene. V trimming: 6 bases; J trimming: 8 bases; junction bases outside the gene matches: 14. This CDR3 spans 16 amino acids. The full variable domain, with the rest looked up from reference TRBV2 and TRBJ2-1, is EPEVTQTPSHQVTQMGQEVILRCVPISNHLYFYWYRQILGQKVEFLVSFYNNEISEKSEIFDDQFSVERPDGSNFTLKIRSTKLEDSAMYFCASSKGGTGLNHEQFFGPGTRLTVL.

The V call is TRBV28, the J call TRBJ2-7; D is undetermined. Trimming removed 4 bases at V and 2 bases at J, with 6 bases between. The CDR3 consists of 12 residues. Germline CDR1 and CDR2: MDHEN and SYDVKM. CDR3 sequence reads: CASSSSTYEQYF. The CDR3 DNA sequence: TGTGCCAGCAGTTCCTCCACCTACGAGCAGTACTTC.

CDR3 amino acids: CASSSGEFYEQYF. CDR3 nucleotides: TGTGCCAGCAGTTCGGGAGAGTTCTACGAGCAGTACTTC. The chain employs TRBV27 and TRBJ2-7; D perhaps matches TRBD2 (6 bases). This CDR3 has 13 residues. Germline V gives CDR1 MNHEY, CDR2 SMNVEV (reference sequence). The ends were cut back, 4 bases at V and 3 bases at J, with 10 bases in the middle.